A selection of T cell receptor beta chains follows, all from one sample in a study of cytomegalovirus exposure and HLA in healthy donors. Assay used: immunoSEQ multiplex PCR; TCRdb lists only in-frame clones, some missing. Of 150,000 to 200,000 clones in the sample, approximately 81% were seen once. The sequenced sample consisted of PBMCs. The receptors stem from a woman between 50 and 59 years old in good health and CMV-seronegative. Both conserved end residues are part of each CDR3. A D gene is named only where the DNA matches it firmly. Expanded clones are given a class, and other clones once, few, many or no size at all.

DNA: TGTGCCAGCAGGCCTGGGGGGGGCCGGCAGACCCAGTACTTC
CDR3: CASRPGGGRQTQYF
D: .
J: TRBJ2-5
size: .
V: TRBV28

DNA: TGTGCCAGCAGGGTGGGACACACAGAAGCTTTCTTT
CDR3: CASRVGHTEAFF
D: .
J: TRBJ1-1
size: .
V: TRBV2

DNA: TGTGCCAGCAGAAATTTCGGGGGGCGGACCCCCCAAGAGACCCAGTACTTC
CDR3: CASRNFGGRTPQETQYF
D: .
J: TRBJ2-5
size: few
V: TRBV2

DNA: TGTGCCAGCAGTTCCCCGCCCCCCCAGGGCTACACCTTC
CDR3: CASSSPPPQGYTF
D: .
J: TRBJ1-2
size: .
V: TRBV28

DNA: TGTGCCAGCAGCTACGGGGAACGGGAGCAGTACTTC
CDR3: CASSYGEREQYF
D: .
J: TRBJ2-5
size: .
V: TRBV11-3

DNA: TGCGCCAGCACCGTTTTTAGCGGGAGATCCTACAATGAGCAGTTCTTC
CDR3: CASTVFSGRSYNEQFF
D: TRBD2
J: TRBJ2-1
size: .
V: TRBV5-1

DNA: TGTGCCAGCAGCTTGAAGGGGGCTAGCACAGATACGCAGTATTTT
CDR3: CASSLKGASTDTQYF
D: TRBD1
J: TRBJ2-3
size: .
V: TRBV7-7

DNA: TGCGCCAGCAGCTCCCTTCCGAGCACAGATACGCAGTATTTT
CDR3: CASSSLPSTDTQYF
D: .
J: TRBJ2-3
size: .
V: TRBV5-1

DNA: TGTGCCAGCAGCTTAGGGGGCGGGAGGGCCTCAGAGACCCAGTACTTC
CDR3: CASSLGGGRASETQYF
D: TRBD2
J: TRBJ2-5
size: .
V: TRBV13

DNA: TGCGCCAGCAGTGAGTCGTTTACCGGCGGGACCCAGTACTTC
CDR3: CASSESFTGGTQYF
D: .
J: TRBJ2-5
size: .
V: TRBV10-1

DNA: TGTGCCGGGGAGGCGGGCCTCTACGAGCAGTACTTC
CDR3: CAGEAGLYEQYF
D: .
J: TRBJ2-7
size: .
V: TRBV30

DNA: TGCGCCAGCAGTGGACATCTCCGTCCGGGGGGGAGCAATGAGCAGTTCTTC
CDR3: CASSGHLRPGGSNEQFF
D: TRBD2
J: TRBJ2-1
size: .
V: TRBV10-1

DNA: TGCGCCAGCAGCGAGACAAAACCGGGACAGACTGAAGCTTTCTTT
CDR3: CASSETKPGQTEAFF
D: TRBD1
J: TRBJ1-1
size: .
V: TRBV5-1

DNA: TGTGCCAGCAGCTCCCAGACAGGTACTGCAACTAATGAAAAACTGTTTTTT
CDR3: CASSSQTGTATNEKLFF
D: .
J: TRBJ1-4
size: few
V: TRBV21-1

DNA: TGTGCCAGCAGCAAATTGGAACTAGCGGGAGACAATGAGCAGTTCTTC
CDR3: CASSKLELAGDNEQFF
D: .
J: TRBJ2-1
size: few
V: TRBV21-1

DNA: TGCGCCAGCAGCGCCGGGACAGTAGAGCAGTACTTC
CDR3: CASSAGTVEQYF
D: TRBD1
J: TRBJ2-7
size: .
V: TRBV5-1

DNA: TGTGCCAGCTCACCCCGGCCACGACAGGGGATTGAAAAACTGTTTTTT
CDR3: CASSPRPRQGIEKLFF
D: TRBD1
J: TRBJ1-4
size: .
V: TRBV18

DNA: TGTGCCAGCAGCTTAAACACAGCTTTCTCTGGAAACACCATATATTTT
CDR3: CASSLNTAFSGNTIYF
D: .
J: TRBJ1-3
size: .
V: TRBV11-1

DNA: TGTGCCAGCAGCAGCACGACAGGAAACTATAATTCCCCCCTCCACTTT
CDR3: CASSSTTGNYNSPLHF
D: .
J: TRBJ1-6
size: .
V: TRBV9

DNA: TGTGCCAGCAGCCCCCCCCCGGCAGGGGGCCTCACAGATACGCAGTATTTT
CDR3: CASSPPPAGGLTDTQYF
D: TRBD1
J: TRBJ2-3
size: .
V: TRBV7-9

DNA: TGTGCTAGTGGTTACCTAGCGAGTGAGCAGTTCTTC
CDR3: CASGYLASEQFF
D: .
J: TRBJ2-1
size: .
V: TRBV12-5

DNA: TGTGCCAGCAGCTTAAATACGGGGGCGAACACCGGGGAGCTGTTTTTT
CDR3: CASSLNTGANTGELFF
D: .
J: TRBJ2-2
size: .
V: TRBV7-8

DNA: TGTGCCAGCAGTTACTCGAGTGTGGGAGCTCGGTATGAGCAGTTCTTC
CDR3: CASSYSSVGARYEQFF
D: .
J: TRBJ2-1
size: .
V: TRBV6-5

DNA: TGTGCCAGCAGTTCAACGGGCAGGGGTGTCTACGAGCAGTACTTC
CDR3: CASSSTGRGVYEQYF
D: .
J: TRBJ2-7
size: .
V: TRBV28

DNA: TGTGCCAGCAGCTATAGGGACAGGGGATTGGGTCAGCCCCAGCATTTT
CDR3: CASSYRDRGLGQPQHF
D: TRBD1
J: TRBJ1-5
size: .
V: TRBV7-8

DNA: TGTGCCACCTCGGCTGGGGGGAGGGGTCAGCCCCAGCATTTT
CDR3: CATSAGGRGQPQHF
D: .
J: TRBJ1-5
size: .
V: TRBV19

DNA: TGTGCCAGCCGGGACAGGGAGGTTTTCACTGAAGCTTTCTTT
CDR3: CASRDREVFTEAFF
D: TRBD1
J: TRBJ1-1
size: .
V: TRBV2

DNA: TGTGCCAGCTCACCACTAGTTCAACCCTATGGCTACACCTTC
CDR3: CASSPLVQPYGYTF
D: .
J: TRBJ1-2
size: .
V: TRBV18

DNA: TGTGCCATCACTGGACAGGTGGATCAGCCCCAGCATTTT
CDR3: CAITGQVDQPQHF
D: TRBD1
J: TRBJ1-5
size: .
V: TRBV6-1

DNA: TGTGCCAGCAGTATTACAGGTCTGGAATACTACGAGCAGTACTTC
CDR3: CASSITGLEYYEQYF
D: .
J: TRBJ2-7
size: .
V: TRBV28

DNA: TGTGCCAGCAGCCAATGGACAGAAGGCTACGAGCAGTACTTC
CDR3: CASSQWTEGYEQYF
D: .
J: TRBJ2-7
size: .
V: TRBV5-8

DNA: TGTGCCAGTAGCGATTGGGGGGTAGAGAACACCGGGGAGCTGTTTTTT
CDR3: CASSDWGVENTGELFF
D: .
J: TRBJ2-2
size: few
V: TRBV19

DNA: TGTGCCAGCAGCCCACGGACAGGCTCCTACGAGCAGTACTTC
CDR3: CASSPRTGSYEQYF
D: TRBD1
J: TRBJ2-7
size: .
V: TRBV9

DNA: TGTGCCAGCAGCTTAGAGACACTCATGAACACTGAAGCTTTCTTT
CDR3: CASSLETLMNTEAFF
D: .
J: TRBJ1-1
size: .
V: TRBV7-8

DNA: TGTGCCAGCAGTAGGGGACAGGGGGCTTTTGGTGAGCAGTTCTTC
CDR3: CASSRGQGAFGEQFF
D: TRBD1
J: TRBJ2-1
size: few
V: TRBV6-5

DNA: TGCGCCAGCAGTCCCGGGACAGGGGGCAATAGGGGGATTGAAGCTTTCTTT
CDR3: CASSPGTGGNRGIEAFF
D: TRBD1
J: TRBJ1-1
size: once
V: TRBV4-1

DNA: TGTGCCAGCAGTTCCGTCTATGGCTACACCTTC
CDR3: CASSSVYGYTF
D: .
J: TRBJ1-2
size: few
V: TRBV28

DNA: TGTGCTAGCAGCTTAGAGCTAGCCGATGAGCAGTTCTTC
CDR3: CASSLELADEQFF
D: .
J: TRBJ2-1
size: once
V: TRBV7-7

DNA: TGTGCCAGCAGCTTAGCAACCGCAGGGGCCGGCGGTGGCTACACCTTC
CDR3: CASSLATAGAGGGYTF
D: .
J: TRBJ1-2
size: .
V: TRBV7-2

DNA: TGCAGCGTTGGCAGGGCCGGTGAAAAACTGTTTTTT
CDR3: CSVGRAGEKLFF
D: .
J: TRBJ1-4
size: .
V: TRBV29-1

DNA: TGCGCCAGCAGCTTGAACGGGAGGGCCCACACCGGGGAGCTGTTTTTT
CDR3: CASSLNGRAHTGELFF
D: TRBD2
J: TRBJ2-2
size: .
V: TRBV5-1

DNA: TGTGCCAGCAGCCAAGACAGGAACACCGGGGAGCTGTTTTTT
CDR3: CASSQDRNTGELFF
D: .
J: TRBJ2-2
size: .
V: TRBV7-7

DNA: TGTGCCAGCAGCGTAAGTCGGGACAGCTACGAGCAGTACTTC
CDR3: CASSVSRDSYEQYF
D: TRBD1
J: TRBJ2-7
size: .
V: TRBV9

DNA: TGTGCCAGTAGTCTCCGTCCGGGACTGGGGTTGGGTGGGCAGTTCTTC
CDR3: CASSLRPGLGLGGQFF
D: .
J: TRBJ2-1
size: .
V: TRBV19

DNA: TGTGCCAGCAGCAGGGCCGGGACTACGACCTACGAGCAGTACTTC
CDR3: CASSRAGTTTYEQYF
D: TRBD2
J: TRBJ2-7
size: .
V: TRBV13

DNA: TGTGCCAGCAGCGTAAACAGGGGAATCTCCTACGAGCAGTACTTC
CDR3: CASSVNRGISYEQYF
D: TRBD1
J: TRBJ2-7
size: .
V: TRBV11-2

DNA: TGTGCCAGCTCGCTAAAATCACAGCCGCCCGAGCAGTACTTC
CDR3: CASSLKSQPPEQYF
D: .
J: TRBJ2-7
size: .
V: TRBV18

DNA: TGTGCCAGCAGTCCCGATTGGCAGGGGGGCCACGAGCAGTACTTC
CDR3: CASSPDWQGGHEQYF
D: .
J: TRBJ2-7
size: once
V: TRBV28

DNA: TGCGCCAGCAGCTCACGACTAGCGGGAGCCACAGATACGCAGTATTTT
CDR3: CASSSRLAGATDTQYF
D: TRBD2
J: TRBJ2-3
size: .
V: TRBV5-1

DNA: TGTGCCAGTAGTGGGACAGGGAATCGTGAAAAACTGTTTTTT
CDR3: CASSGTGNREKLFF
D: TRBD1
J: TRBJ1-4
size: .
V: TRBV19

DNA: TGCGCCAGCAGCCAAGATCAGGGCTCGCGCGGAAACACCATATATTTT
CDR3: CASSQDQGSRGNTIYF
D: .
J: TRBJ1-3
size: .
V: TRBV4-1

DNA: TGTGCCAGCAGCGTAGCTCAGGGGGCGTTTACAGATACGCAGTATTTT
CDR3: CASSVAQGAFTDTQYF
D: TRBD1
J: TRBJ2-3
size: .
V: TRBV9

DNA: TGTGCCAGCAGTTTATTATTAGGGGTCGGAGGAAACACCATATATTTT
CDR3: CASSLLLGVGGNTIYF
D: .
J: TRBJ1-3
size: .
V: TRBV28